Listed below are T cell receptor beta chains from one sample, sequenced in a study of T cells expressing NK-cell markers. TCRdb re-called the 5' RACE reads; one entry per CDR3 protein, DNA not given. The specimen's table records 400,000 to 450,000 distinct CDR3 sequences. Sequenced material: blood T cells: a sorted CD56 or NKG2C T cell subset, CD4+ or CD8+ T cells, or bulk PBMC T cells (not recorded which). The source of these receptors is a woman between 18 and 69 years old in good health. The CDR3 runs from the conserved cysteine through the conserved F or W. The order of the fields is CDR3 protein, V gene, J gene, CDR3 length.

CDR3 protein: CASSGNTGDTEAFF
V gene: TRBV18
J gene: TRBJ1-1
CDR3 length: 14

CDR3 protein: CASSPPTGGGTDTQYF
V gene: TRBV5-1
J gene: TRBJ2-3
CDR3 length: 16

CDR3 protein: CASSYQQTSGSRNEQFF
V gene: TRBV27
J gene: TRBJ2-1
CDR3 length: 17

CDR3 protein: CASSSSGEGTEAFF
V gene: TRBV7-6
J gene: TRBJ1-1
CDR3 length: 14

CDR3 protein: CASSQVSNNSPLHF
V gene: TRBV4-3
J gene: TRBJ1-6
CDR3 length: 14

CDR3 protein: CAISEPGGRTEAFF
V gene: TRBV10-3
J gene: TRBJ1-1
CDR3 length: 14

CDR3 protein: CASSFTEGAHGEQFF
V gene: TRBV11-2
J gene: TRBJ2-1
CDR3 length: 15

CDR3 protein: CAWSTTGKDTQYF
V gene: TRBV30
J gene: TRBJ2-3
CDR3 length: 13

CDR3 protein: CASSSTGTYNSPLHF
V gene: TRBV7-2
J gene: TRBJ1-6
CDR3 length: 15

CDR3 protein: CASSSPSAIQGEQYF
V gene: TRBV27
J gene: TRBJ2-7
CDR3 length: 15

CDR3 protein: CASSLAQSTGTSEAFF
V gene: TRBV11-2
J gene: TRBJ1-1
CDR3 length: 16

CDR3 protein: CASKPSTNYGYTF
V gene: TRBV18
J gene: TRBJ1-2
CDR3 length: 13

CDR3 protein: CASSPTTTGPREQYF
V gene: TRBV3-1
J gene: TRBJ2-7
CDR3 length: 15

CDR3 protein: CSAVGTSGLLSYNEQFF
V gene: TRBV20-1
J gene: TRBJ2-1
CDR3 length: 17

CDR3 protein: CASGLYGANYGYTF
V gene: TRBV12-5
J gene: TRBJ1-2
CDR3 length: 14

CDR3 protein: CASSLRQQVEAFF
V gene: TRBV12-3/TRBV12-4
J gene: TRBJ1-1
CDR3 length: 13

CDR3 protein: CASSLGGLITDTQYF
V gene: TRBV7-2
J gene: TRBJ2-3
CDR3 length: 15

CDR3 protein: CANGSVRAREAFF
V gene: TRBV27
J gene: TRBJ1-1
CDR3 length: 13

CDR3 protein: CSARDYLFETQYF
V gene: TRBV20-1
J gene: TRBJ2-5
CDR3 length: 13

CDR3 protein: CSAQTGLGYEQYF
V gene: TRBV29-1
J gene: TRBJ2-7
CDR3 length: 13

CDR3 protein: CASRGLAGVEQETQYF
V gene: TRBV6-1
J gene: TRBJ2-5
CDR3 length: 16

CDR3 protein: CASSQDNFRPVNYGYTF
V gene: TRBV14
J gene: TRBJ1-2
CDR3 length: 17

CDR3 protein: CSGGQGDYGYTF
V gene: TRBV29-1
J gene: TRBJ1-2
CDR3 length: 12